These 29 T cell receptor beta chains were all obtained from the same sample, sequenced in a study of identical twins. TCRdb reprocessed the 5' RACE reads via MiXCR and lists one record per CDR3 protein. Of 200,000 to 300,000 distinct CDR3 sequences listed, approximately 10% were seen once; the top ten hold 9% to 10%. Material for sequencing was memory T cells sorted from blood. The receptors derive from a man between 50 and 59 years old in good health.

This chain uses TRBV7-2 with TRBJ2-3, with a weak D call TRBD2 (6 bases). V lost 0 bases, J lost 1 base, and 11 bases lay in between. The CDR3 length is 16 residues. CDR1 is SGHTA and CDR2 is FQGNSA in the germline V gene. The CDR3 spells CASSLAGTPGTDTQYF. The DNA for the CDR3 is TGTGCCAGCAGCTTAGCGGGGACTCCTGGCACAGATACGCAGTATTTT.

The chain uses TRBV10-3 and TRBJ1-2, with TRBD1 identical over 7 bases. V lost 9 bases to trimming and J lost 3 bases; unmatched junction nucleotides: 10. Germline CDR1 and CDR2: ENHRY and SYGVKD. The CDR3 sequence is 14 residues long. In DNA form, the CDR3 reads TGTGCCATATCCCCCCTTACAGGGGACTATGGCTACACCTTC. Amino acid sequence: CAISPLTGDYGYTF.

This clonotype was counted at least ten times. This chain uses TRBV3-1 with TRBJ1-2; maybe TRBD1 (5 bases). Trimming pared 3 bases from V and 4 bases from J, leaving 15 bases between. The CDR3 runs to 15 residues. Looked up from germline, CDR1 is LGHDT and CDR2 is YNNKEL (reference sequence). The CDR3 DNA sequence: TGTGCCAGCAGCCATTTAGCAGGGATTCGCTATGGCTACACCTTC. Protein product: CASSHLAGIRYGYTF.

This chain connects TRBV27 to TRBJ2-1; 10 nucleotides match TRBD2. Germline trimming cut 7 bases from V and 0 bases from J; bases unmatched to any gene: 12. Germline loops: CDR1 MNHEY, CDR2 SMNVEV (reference sequence). The CDR3 is 18 amino acids. The CDR3 sequence is CASKLKLAGSTSYNEQFF. CDR3 nucleotide sequence: TGTGCCAGCAAGTTGAAACTAGCGGGGTCGACCTCCTACAATGAGCAGTTCTTC.

The CDR3 spells CASSFGQSTDTQYF. CDR3 sequence (DNA): TGCGCCAGCAGCTTTGGCCAGAGCACAGATACGCAGTATTTT. The chain is built from TRBV5-1 and TRBJ2-3; D ambiguous. The CDR3 covers 14 residues. Trimming shortened V by 2 bases and J by 0 bases, and 7 bases separated the two germline ends. CDR1 is SGHRS, CDR2 YFSETQ, per germline.

This clonotype was found many times. The gene calls are TRBV2 and TRBJ2-3; D possibly corresponds to TRBD2 (5 bases). Deletions cut 3 bases from V and 4 bases from J, with 14 bases between. In germline, CDR1 is SNHLY, CDR2 FYNNEI. CDR3 length: 15 residues. The CDR3 protein is CASSEGAAPSDTQYF. The CDR3 DNA is TGTGCCAGCAGTGAGGGAGCGGCCCCTTCAGATACGCAGTATTTT. The whole variable domain, filled in from reference TRBV2 and TRBJ2-3, reads EPEVTQTPSHQVTQMGQEVILRCVPISNHLYFYWYRQILGQKVEFLVSFYNNEISEKSEIFDDQFSVERPDGSNFTLKIRSTKLEDSAMYFCASSEGAAPSDTQYFGPGTRLTVL.

The chain has TRBV27 and TRBJ2-7; 10 nucleotides match TRBD2. The germline CDR1 and CDR2 sequences are MNHEY and SMNVEV (reference sequence). The CDR3 is 15 amino acids. J was trimmed by 0 bases and V by 5 bases; bases with no gene match: 4. Written as DNA, the CDR3 is TGTGCCAGCAGTCCGGGACTAGCGAGCTCCTACGAGCAGTACTTC. Its translation is CASSPGLASSYEQYF.

The genes are TRBV4-1 and TRBJ2-3; a weak D match, TRBD1 (5 bases). The germline V and J ends were trimmed by 2 bases and 2 bases, with 17 bases remaining between them. The CDR3 spans 17 residues. Germline V lookup: CDR1 MGHRA, CDR2 YSYEKL. The CDR3 protein is CASSQRGQLAPTDTQYF. The CDR3, as DNA: TGCGCCAGCAGCCAAAGGGGTCAGTTGGCCCCCACAGATACGCAGTATTTT.

This clonotype was counted between two and nine times. This sequence joins TRBV20-1 and TRBJ2-3; D is uncertain. This CDR3 is 16 amino acids long. Germline V gene data show CDR1 as DFQATT and CDR2 as SNEGSKA (reference sequence). V was clipped by 0 bases and J by 0 bases, with 13 bases between them. DNA for the CDR3: TGCAGTGCTAGAGATCCGGGCTCAGCTAGCACAGATACGCAGTATTTT. Amino acids: CSARDPGSASTDTQYF.

This clonotype was recorded a few times. The chain recombines TRBV10-2 with TRBJ1-1, with D maybe TRBD1 (5 bases). CDR1 is WSHSY, CDR2 SAAADI, per germline. Trimming shortened V by 6 bases and J by 1 base, and 12 bases separated the two germline ends. The CDR3 is 14 amino acids. CDR3 residues: CASRGREGNTEAFF. The CDR3 nucleotides read TGCGCCAGCAGGGGCAGGGAGGGGAACACTGAAGCTTTCTTT.

Many counts were recorded for this clonotype. The chain has TRBV29-1 and TRBJ2-7; 7 nucleotides align to TRBD2. This CDR3 comprises 14 residues. The germline V gene has CDR1 SQVTM and CDR2 ANQGSEA. V lost 5 bases to trimming and J lost 3 bases; unmatched junction nucleotides: 10. CDR3: CSVTPGGIGYEQYF. CDR3 nucleotides: TGCAGCGTTACACCGGGGGGAATAGGCTACGAGCAGTACTTC.

This clonotype was detected many times. This sequence joins TRBV20-1 and TRBJ2-3; TRBD1 agrees at 11 bases. CDR1 and CDR2 (germline): DFQATT, SNEGSKA (reference sequence). Germline trimming cut 6 bases from V and 4 bases from J; bases unmatched to any gene: 9. CDR3 size: 15 residues. CDR3 DNA sequence: TGCAGTGCAAAGACCGGGACAGGGGGTCCAGATACGCAGTATTTT. It translates to CSAKTGTGGPDTQYF.

This clonotype was counted only a few times. V and J are TRBV12-3 or TRBV12-4 and TRBJ2-7, with TRBD2 as a possible D gene (7 bases). Trimming shortened V by 8 bases and J by 6 bases, and 17 bases separated the two germline ends. CDR3 length equals 13 residues. CDR3 sequence: CASRKGGAGEQYF. The CDR3 region has the DNA TGTGCCAGCCGAAAGGGGGGGGCTGGCGAGCAGTACTTC.

The chain has TRBV10-3 and TRBJ2-5; D might be TRBD1 (6 bases). Trimming removed 6 bases from V and 3 bases from J, with 8 bases in between. Germline loops: CDR1 ENHRY, CDR2 SYGVKD. The CDR3 covers 12 residues. The CDR3 sequence: CAIRGTKETQYF. The CDR3 DNA reads TGTGCCATCAGGGGGACAAAAGAGACCCAGTACTTC.

There are many counts of this clonotype. The V call is TRBV5-6, the J call TRBJ2-5; 7 bases fit TRBD2. Losses at the gene ends were 3 bases for V and 2 bases for J; bases not matched to a gene: 10. The CDR3 is made up of 16 amino acids. CDR1 SGHDT and CDR2 YYEEEE come from the germline V gene. Here the CDR3 DNA reads TGTGCCAGCAGCTCCCCCCGGGGACTATCACAAGAGACCCAGTACTTC. It yields the protein CASSSPRGLSQETQYF.

V is TRBV12-3 or TRBV12-4 and J is TRBJ1-5, with a weak D call TRBD1 (6 bases). Trimming took 3 bases from V and 2 from J, leaving 17 bases between them. The CDR3 loop spans 17 amino acids. CDR3 protein: CASSLGSFGGGNQPQHF. Written as DNA, the CDR3 is TGTGCCAGCAGTTTGGGGTCTTTCGGGGGCGGCAATCAGCCCCAGCATTTT.

This clonotype was picked up many times. The chain uses TRBV6-2 or TRBV6-3 and TRBJ2-1; weak D call: TRBD1 (5 bases). The ends were cut back, 7 bases at V and 0 bases at J, with 13 bases in the middle. The CDR3 consists of 15 residues. The germline V gene has CDR1 MNHEY and CDR2 SVGEGT. The CDR3 DNA sequence: TGTGCCAGCACCGATGGGGCGTACTCCTACAATGAGCAGTTCTTC. This gives the protein CASTDGAYSYNEQFF.

In the case of this clonotype: A single base is all that separates this from a far larger clone, so a read error is likely. The chain recombines TRBV7-8 with TRBJ2-7; D is unclear. The CDR3 spans 12 residues. Germline V gives CDR1 SGHVS, CDR2 FQNEAQ. As DNA, the CDR3 is TGTGCCAACAGCTTAGTGTCCTACGAGCAGTACTTC. Encoded protein: CANSLVSYEQYF.

This chain joins TRBV11-2 and TRBJ2-1, with 8 bases that match TRBD2. In germline, CDR1 is SGHAT, CDR2 FQNNGV. Losses at the gene ends were 5 bases for V and 9 bases for J; bases not matched to a gene: 9. The CDR3 loop spans 14 amino acids. CDR3 coding DNA: TGTGCCAGCAGCCTCCCGGGGGGGGCGGGTGAGCAGTTCTTC. It translates to CASSLPGGAGEQFF.

This clonotype was picked up many times. The chain is built from TRBV12-3 or TRBV12-4 and TRBJ1-1; D perhaps matches TRBD1 (6 bases). CDR3 length equals 13 residues. V lost 5 bases and J lost 8, with 15 bases in between. The CDR3 protein is CASSTNDRKEAFF. CDR3 nucleotide sequence: TGTGCCAGCAGTACCAATGACAGGAAGGAAGCTTTCTTT.

This clonotype was counted ten times or more. This chain uses TRBV10-3 with TRBJ1-2, with TRBD1 as a possible D gene (6 bases). CDR3 length: 13 residues. Germline assignment: CDR1 ENHRY and CDR2 SYGVKD. V was clipped by 8 bases and J by 7 bases, with 17 bases between them. The DNA of the CDR3 is TGTGCCATCTTCTACGAGGGGGAAGGTGGCTACACCTTC. Translating gives CAIFYEGEGGYTF.

Regarding this clonotype: This clone may be a read error of a much larger clone one base away. The genes are TRBV15 and TRBJ2-5; 10 bases map to TRBD1. Losses at the gene ends were 3 bases for V and 5 bases for J; bases not matched to a gene: 6. The CDR3 runs 15 residues. The germline CDR1 and CDR2 sequences are LNHNV and YYDKDF (reference sequence). The DNA for the CDR3 is TGTGCCACCAGCAGTGGGGACAGGGGCCAGGAGACCCAGTACTTC. This gives the protein CATSSGDRGQETQYF. Looking up the rest from reference TRBV15 and TRBJ2-5 gives the full variable domain: DAMVIQNPRYQVTQFGKPVTLSCSQTLNHNVMYWYQQKSSQAPKLLFHYYDKDFNNEADTPDNFQSRRPNTSFCFLDIRSPGLGDTAMYLCATSSGDRGQETQYFGPGTRLLVL.

There are a few counts of this clonotype. The rearrangement uses TRBV11-2 and TRBJ1-3; the D is unclear. Trimming removed 3 bases from V and 5 bases from J, with 5 bases in between. The V gene's germline CDR1 is SGHAT and CDR2 FQNNGV. This CDR3 comprises 12 residues. CDR3 sequence reads: CASSFDRNTIYF. For the CDR3, the DNA is TGTGCCAGCAGCTTTGATCGAAACACCATATATTTT.

This clonotype was counted at least ten times. V is TRBV7-2 and J is TRBJ2-1; 10 bases are shared with TRBD2. The CDR3 covers 16 residues. CDR1 is SGHTA and CDR2 is FQGNSA in the germline V gene. J gave up 11 bases and V 1 base, and 11 bases lay outside the gene matches. The CDR3 sequence is CASSLGAGGLASKQFF. CDR3 DNA: TGTGCCAGCAGCTTAGGAGCGGGAGGGCTCGCCTCGAAGCAGTTCTTC.

This clonotype came up a few times. The rearrangement links TRBV7-8 to TRBJ2-1; the match to TRBD1 covers 7 bases. The V gene's germline CDR1 is SGHVS and CDR2 FQNEAQ. V was clipped by 2 bases and J by 11 bases; unmatched bases: 9. The CDR3 has 14 amino acids. The CDR3 here is CASSLTVGQEKQFF. The CDR3 bases are TGTGCCAGCAGCTTAACTGTAGGACAGGAAAAGCAGTTCTTC.

The chain recombines TRBV20-1 with TRBJ2-1; 10 positions match TRBD2. V lost 4 bases to trimming and J lost 5 bases; unmatched junction nucleotides: 11. The CDR3 is 16 amino acids. CDR1 is DFQATT and CDR2 is SNEGSKA in the germline V gene (reference sequence). The CDR3 sequence: CSAIPLGLAAHNEQFF. The CDR3 DNA sequence: TGCAGTGCTATCCCCTTAGGACTAGCGGCCCACAATGAGCAGTTCTTC.

The chain carries TRBV20-1 and TRBJ1-2; possible D gene TRBD1, 6 bases. The CDR3 is made up of 10 amino acids. Trimming took 6 bases from V and 5 from J, leaving 7 bases between them. Looked up from germline, CDR1 is DFQATT and CDR2 is SNEGSKA (reference sequence). The CDR3 loop is CSAGAYGYTF. CDR3 nucleotide sequence: TGCAGTGCGGGGGCGTATGGCTACACCTTC.

This clonotype was seen ten or more times. The chain recombines TRBV28 with TRBJ1-4; D is ambiguous. V lost 5 bases to trimming and J lost 3 bases, with 13 bases between them. CDR3 length: 15 residues. Per the germline V gene, CDR1 is MDHEN and CDR2 is SYDVKM. The CDR3 region is CASSPDIWANEKLFF. The CDR3 DNA reads as TGTGCCAGCAGTCCTGACATCTGGGCTAATGAAAAACTGTTTTTT.

The table lists this clonotype with many counts. DNA for the CDR3: TGTGCCTGGAGTGGAACAGCGAGAGAGACCCAGTACTTC. It is translated as CAWSGTARETQYF. This chain links TRBV30 with TRBJ2-5; D unclear. The CDR3 sequence is 13 residues long. Trimming removed 1 base at V and 4 bases at J, with 10 bases between. The V gene's germline CDR1 is GTSNPN and CDR2 SVGIG (reference sequence). Together with reference TRBV30 and TRBJ2-5, the CDR3 gives the full variable domain: SQTIHQWPATLVQPVGSPLSLECTVEGTSNPNLYWYRQAAGRGLQLLFYSVGIGQISSEVPQNLSASRPQDRQFILSSKKLLLSDSGFYLCAWSGTARETQYFGPGTRLLVL.